Listed below are T cell receptor beta chains from one sample, sequenced in a study of lymphopenia after photon versus proton radiotherapy. Sequenced by immunoSEQ multiplex PCR; TCRdb stores in-frame clones only, minus some. Found here are some 30,000 clones, 84% of them singletons; the top ten hold around 15%. The sequences come from peripheral blood, collected from a patient treated with proton-based radiotherapy. These receptors originate from an older woman with pancreatic cancer. The conserved cysteine and the conserved F or W are not part of the CDR3 here. The listing skips clone size in some rows; elsewhere it reads once, few, many or a size class.

>TRBV2|once
ASTRSRIRNEQF
>TRBV29-1|once
SSFSGTGAEQY
>TRBV5-4|NA
ASSLDPGRTTDTQY
>TRBV7-8|once
ASSSPLRQGGRNTEAF
>TRBV13|NA
ASSQGLDSDTQY
>TRBV7-2|NA
ASSTPWGVSYEQY
>TRBV11-1|few
ASSRSRREQF
>TRBV6-5|NA
ASSRTGLTGELF
>TRBV30|NA
AWSPWTEMNTEAF
>TRBV7-9|NA
ASSLEKNTEAF
>TRBV13|NA
ASSSTLVGGGETQY
>TRBV28|few
ASSLGSGLGNTIY
>TRBV15|NA
ATSNGGTGMIEQY
>TRBV15|NA
ATSSTLGAHEQY
>TRBV4-3|NA
ASSPDASSGNTIY
>TRBV2|once
ASGRGPEETQY
>TRBV9|NA
ASSPRLAGGFNEQF
>TRBV13|NA
ASSVTGGRTLGEQY
>TRBV2|NA
ASSAGVTEAF
>TRBV29-1|once
SVEVEYRAYEQY
>TRBV27|NA
ASMGLAGVETQY
>TRBV28|NA
ASSWASNSYNEQF
>TRBV6-5|once
ASSSRDRRRDTEAF
>TRBV7-2|NA
ASSLRGPGVKQF
>TRBV5-6|NA
ASTELDRRSSSYEQY
>TRBV5-1|NA
ASSFLRRDTQY
>TRBV20-1|NA
SGLGDYEQY
>TRBV21-1|NA
ASSTTGSFYEQY
>TRBV7-2|NA
ASSLGGGRIDTQY
>TRBV9|NA
ASSSSEASTQY
>TRBV7-2|NA
ASSLVLGQSNQPQH
>TRBV5-1|NA
ASSTGDSSLNTEAF
>TRBV7-2|few
ASSFFTDTQY